Listed here are 15 T cell receptor beta chains from one sample, sequenced in a study of blood T cell repertoires in COVID-19. Measured with immunoSEQ multiplex PCR; TCRdb has only the in-frame clones, and not every one. This sample has about 190,000 clones, with roughly 84% found just once. The sequenced sample was peripheral blood. Every receptor here comes from a human donor in a cohort sampled during active COVID-19.

The rearrangement joins TRBV6-6 to TRBJ2-7; the match to TRBD1 covers 9 bases. V shed 0 bases, J shed 3 bases, and the junction held 0 bases outside the gene matches. CDR3 length: 14 amino acids. The V gene's germline CDR1 is MNHNY and CDR2 SVGAGI (reference sequence). CDR3 amino acids: CASSYSGQGYEQYF. The CDR3 DNA reads TGTGCCAGCAGTTACTCGGGACAGGGCTACGAGCAGTACTTC.

V is TRBV3-1 (or the pseudogene TRBV3-2) and J is TRBJ1-1; D call uncertain. The CDR3 spans 14 residues. CDR1 is LGHDT, CDR2 YNNKEL, per germline (reference sequence). V dropped 1 base and J dropped 1 base, with 7 bases sitting between them. CDR3 nucleotide sequence: TGTGCCAGCAGCCAAGCGGGTTGGAACACTGAAGCTTTCTTT. Encoded protein: CASSQAGWNTEAFF.

The chain links TRBV4-2 to TRBJ1-5; no definite D call. Between the trimmed V and J ends, which lost 0 bases and 7 bases, there was a span of 10 bases. The CDR3 covers 14 residues. Germline CDR1 is LGHNA and CDR2 is YNFKEQ. The CDR3 region has the DNA TGTGCCAGCAGCCAAGATGGGCAGAAACAGCCCCAGCATTTT. Protein product: CASSQDGQKQPQHF.

The chain is built from TRBV10-3 and TRBJ2-3, with a possible D match to TRBD2 (6 bases). CDR1 and CDR2 from the germline V gene are ENHRY and SYGVKD. The CDR3 has 14 residues. The V and J ends lost 8 bases and 1 base respectively, with 13 bases between them. Here the CDR3 DNA reads TGTGCCATCGGGGCGGGATATGGCACAGATACGCAGTATTTT. This gives the protein CAIGAGYGTDTQYF.

This clone was counted a single time. The V gene is TRBV6-5, the J gene TRBJ1-2; a weak D match, TRBD1 (6 bases). The CDR3 loop spans 14 amino acids. Germline lookup yields CDR1 MNHEY and CDR2 SVGAGI. V shed 5 bases and J shed 3 bases, with 13 bases lying between them. CDR3 sequence reads: CASSNDRRHYGYTF. The CDR3 DNA reads TGTGCCAGCAGTAACGACAGGCGTCACTATGGCTACACCTTC.

The genes are TRBV7-6 and TRBJ2-5; 10 nucleotides align to TRBD2. This CDR3 region has 15 residues. Trimming took 4 bases from V and 4 from J; bases not matched to a gene: 6. The germline V gene has CDR1 SGHVS and CDR2 FNYEAQ. CDR3 protein: CASSYALAGVETQYF. CDR3 sequence (DNA): TGTGCCAGCAGCTATGCGCTAGCGGGGGTAGAGACCCAGTACTTC.

This chain links TRBV5-1 with TRBJ2-4; 7 nucleotides agree with TRBD1. The CDR3 has 16 residues. V trimming: 0 bases; J trimming: 5 bases; junction bases outside the gene matches: 8. The germline V gene encodes CDR1 SGHRS and CDR2 YFSETQ. CDR3 amino acids: CASSLGTGAGENIQYF. The CDR3, as DNA: TGCGCCAGCAGCTTGGGAACAGGGGCAGGGGAAAACATTCAGTACTTC.

V is TRBV3-1 (or the pseudogene TRBV3-2) and J is TRBJ2-2, with D perhaps matching TRBD2 (6 bases). Germline CDR1 reads LGHDT; CDR2 reads YNNKEL (reference sequence). The CDR3 loop spans 17 amino acids. The V end lost 0 bases, the J end lost 3 bases, and 14 bases lay between the germline ends. The DNA of the CDR3 is TGTGCCAGCAGCCAAGATACCGGGAGAGACTACACCGGGGAGCTGTTTTTT. Protein sequence: CASSQDTGRDYTGELFF.

J is TRBJ2-1 and V is TRBV28; no reliable D call. V lost 8 bases, J lost 2 bases, and 10 bases lay in between. CDR3 length: 13 amino acids. Germline V gene sequence: CDR1 MDHEN, CDR2 SYDVKM. CDR3 bases: TGTGCCAGCGCGAACTACCCCTACAATGAGCAGTTCTTC. Translated, it gives CASANYPYNEQFF.

The chain recombines TRBV5-1 with TRBJ2-5; TRBD1 matches 7 bases. Trimming at V came to 5 bases and at J to 1 base, leaving 8 bases not matched to a gene. The germline V gene has CDR1 SGHRS and CDR2 YFSETQ. The CDR3 contains 15 residues. The CDR3 protein is CASSRGGGFQETQYF. For the CDR3, the DNA is TGCGCCAGCAGTCGAGGGGGCGGTTTCCAAGAGACCCAGTACTTC.

The rearrangement links TRBV11-2 to TRBJ2-2; D is unresolved. CDR1 is SGHAT, CDR2 FQNNGV, per germline. This CDR3 region has 14 residues. V dropped 3 bases and J dropped 6 bases, with 11 bases sitting between them. The CDR3 nucleotides are TGTGCCAGCAGCTTGACGCAGCGCGCCGGGGAGCTGTTTTTT. The encoded protein is CASSLTQRAGELFF.

The chain joins TRBV6-4 to TRBJ1-6; 7 bases line up with TRBD1. The CDR3 is 14 residues long. Trimming removed 4 bases from V and 10 bases from J; junction bases left unmatched: 7. Germline loops: CDR1 MRHNA, CDR2 SNTAGT. This chain's CDR3 is CASSVVPGQSPLHF. CDR3 in DNA: TGTGCCAGCAGTGTCGTCCCGGGACAGTCACCCCTCCACTTT.

The sample holds one count of this clone. The chain is built from TRBV18 and TRBJ2-6, with TRBD2 matching over 8 bases. V lost 3 bases, J lost 0 bases, and 4 bases stayed unmatched. This CDR3 is built from 17 residues. Germline V gives CDR1 KGHSH, CDR2 LQKENI. CDR3 bases: TGTGCCAGCTCACCCATAGGGACTAGCTCTGGGGCCAACGTCCTGACTTTC. Its translation: CASSPIGTSSGANVLTF.

The V and J genes are TRBV11-2 and TRBJ1-4; 9 nucleotides agree with TRBD1. CDR1 and CDR2 from the germline V gene are SGHAT and FQNNGV. The V and J ends lost 8 bases and 7 bases, in that order; junction bases with no gene match: 11. The CDR3 contains 15 residues. This chain's CDR3 is CASAGQGRVGEKLFF. The CDR3 DNA is TGTGCCAGCGCGGGACAGGGCCGGGTTGGTGAAAAACTGTTTTTT.

This clone was detected a few times. The chain carries TRBV5-1 and TRBJ1-2, with D tentatively TRBD1 (6 bases). The CDR3 totals 14 residues. Trimming pared 0 bases from V and 6 bases from J, leaving 12 bases between. Per the germline V gene, CDR1 is SGHRS and CDR2 is YFSETQ. DNA for the CDR3: TGCGCCAGCAGCTTGGACCAGGGGAGACATGGCTACACCTTC. It encodes CASSLDQGRHGYTF.